This TCR beta chain emerged from a study of human versus mouse CDR3 diversity and MHC coevolution. Overall study findings and caveats: By iCHAO1, human TCR beta clonotypes numbered about 1.5 million, the most.

The CDR3 sequence is 16 residues long. CDR1 is SGHRS, CDR2 YFSETQ, per germline. Germline trimming cut 4 bases from V and 2 bases from J; bases unmatched to any gene: 8. Data came from immunoSEQ multiplex PCR; TCRdb stores just in-frame clones and leaves some out. The table has fewer than 80,000 clones, roughly 90% seen once. In its sample, this clone was seen once. Its target is not known. Sequencing input: naive CD4+ T cells from blood. Subset of the sample: CD45RO-negative CD62L-positive naive CD4 T cells. V gene TRBV5-1 combines with J gene TRBJ2-7, with 11 bases lining up with TRBD2. This receptor was taken from a person between 25 and 70 years old in good health. In nucleotides, the CDR3 is TGCGCCAGCAGCCTAACAGGGACTAGCGGAACCTACGAGCAGTACTTC. It specifies CASSLTGTSGTYEQYF.